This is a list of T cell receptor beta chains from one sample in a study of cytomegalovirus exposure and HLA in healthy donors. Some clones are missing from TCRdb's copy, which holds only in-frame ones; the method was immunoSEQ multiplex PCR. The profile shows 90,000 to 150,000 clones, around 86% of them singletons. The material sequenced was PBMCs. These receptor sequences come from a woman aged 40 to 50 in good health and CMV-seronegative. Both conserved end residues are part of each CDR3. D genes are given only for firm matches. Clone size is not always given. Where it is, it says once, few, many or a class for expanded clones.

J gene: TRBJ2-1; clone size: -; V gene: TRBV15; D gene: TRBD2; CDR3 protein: CATSRKTILAGGPYNEQFF; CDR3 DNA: TGTGCCACCAGCAGAAAAACGATACTAGCGGGAGGGCCGTACAATGAGCAGTTCTTC
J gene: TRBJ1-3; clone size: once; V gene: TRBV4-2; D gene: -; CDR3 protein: CASSQDLRQFSGNTIYF; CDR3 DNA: TGTGCCAGCAGCCAAGATCTCCGACAGTTCTCCGGAAACACCATATATTTT
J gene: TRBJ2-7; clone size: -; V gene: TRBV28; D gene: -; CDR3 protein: CASSLGEEGLAYEQYF; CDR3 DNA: TGTGCCAGCAGTTTAGGGGAGGAGGGTCTTGCCTACGAGCAGTACTTC
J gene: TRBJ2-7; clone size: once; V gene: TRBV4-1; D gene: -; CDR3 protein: CASSQGTTISYEQYF; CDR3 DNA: TGCGCCAGCAGCCAGGGGACAACCATCTCCTACGAGCAGTACTTC
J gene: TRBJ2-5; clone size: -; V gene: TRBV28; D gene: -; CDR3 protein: CASSHLYSQETQYF; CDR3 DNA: TGTGCCAGCAGTCACCTTTATAGCCAAGAGACCCAGTACTTC
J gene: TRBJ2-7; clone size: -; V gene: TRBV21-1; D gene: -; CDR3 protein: CASTETSGSEIVTYEQYF; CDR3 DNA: TGTGCCAGCACCGAGACTAGCGGGAGTGAGATAGTGACCTACGAGCAGTACTTC
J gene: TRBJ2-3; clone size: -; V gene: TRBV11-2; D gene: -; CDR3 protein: CASSLLAPTDTQYF; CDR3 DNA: TGTGCCAGCAGCTTACTCGCGCCTACAGATACGCAGTATTTT
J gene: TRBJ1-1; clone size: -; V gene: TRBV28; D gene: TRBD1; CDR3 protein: CASSGTGGVTEAFF; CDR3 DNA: TGTGCCAGCAGTGGGACAGGGGGGGTCACTGAAGCTTTCTTT
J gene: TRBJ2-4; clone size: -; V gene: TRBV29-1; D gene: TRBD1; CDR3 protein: CSVWDRGPNSAKNIQYF; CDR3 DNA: TGCAGCGTTTGGGACAGGGGGCCTAACTCAGCCAAAAACATTCAGTACTTC
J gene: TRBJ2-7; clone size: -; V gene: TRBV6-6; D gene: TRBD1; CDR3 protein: CASSYGDREYEQYF; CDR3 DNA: TGTGCCAGCAGTTACGGAGACAGGGAATACGAGCAGTACTTC
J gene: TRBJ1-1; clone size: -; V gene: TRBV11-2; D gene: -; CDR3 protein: CASSLMGGGGSAFF; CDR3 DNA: TGTGCCAGCAGCTTAATGGGGGGCGGGGGGTCGGCTTTCTTT
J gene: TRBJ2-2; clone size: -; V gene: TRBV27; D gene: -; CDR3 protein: CASSPIAEGSTGELFF; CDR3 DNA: TGTGCCAGCAGTCCCATTGCGGAGGGCAGCACCGGGGAGCTGTTTTTT
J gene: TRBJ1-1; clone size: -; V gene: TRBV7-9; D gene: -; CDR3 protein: CASSNHRAEAFF; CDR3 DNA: TGTGCCAGCAGCAATCACAGGGCCGAAGCTTTCTTT
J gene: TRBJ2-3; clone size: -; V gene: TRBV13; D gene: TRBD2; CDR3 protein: CASSPRFGRGATDTQYF; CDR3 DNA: TGTGCCAGCAGCCCCAGGTTTGGGCGGGGGGCCACAGATACGCAGTATTTT
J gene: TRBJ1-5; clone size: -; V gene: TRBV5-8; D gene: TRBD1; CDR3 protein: CASRPGQPNQPQHF; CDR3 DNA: TGTGCCAGCAGGCCGGGACAGCCCAATCAGCCCCAGCATTTT
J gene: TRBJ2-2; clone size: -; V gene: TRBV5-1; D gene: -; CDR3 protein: CASSGRMGNTGELFF; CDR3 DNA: TGCGCCAGCAGCGGCAGGATGGGGAACACCGGGGAGCTGTTTTTT
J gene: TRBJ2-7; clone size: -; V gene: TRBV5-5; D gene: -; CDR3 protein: CASSQYEQYF; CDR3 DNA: TGTGCCAGCAGCCAGTACGAGCAGTACTTC
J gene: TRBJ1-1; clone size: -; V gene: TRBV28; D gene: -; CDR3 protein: CASSSPSRGKNTEAFF; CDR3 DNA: TGTGCCAGCAGTTCTCCGTCCCGTGGCAAAAACACTGAAGCTTTCTTT
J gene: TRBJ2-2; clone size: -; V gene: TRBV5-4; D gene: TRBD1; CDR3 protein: CASSLGDRGAGELFF; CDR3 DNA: TGTGCCAGCAGCTTGGGGGACAGGGGCGCCGGGGAGCTGTTTTTT
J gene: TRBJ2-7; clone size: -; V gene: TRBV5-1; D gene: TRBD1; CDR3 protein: CASSPTGVNYEQYF; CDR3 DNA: TGCGCCAGCAGCCCAACAGGGGTAAACTACGAGCAGTACTTC
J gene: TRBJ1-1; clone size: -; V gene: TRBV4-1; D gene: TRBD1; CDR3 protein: CASSQPTGGDEAFF; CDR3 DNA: TGCGCCAGCAGCCAACCAACAGGGGGCGATGAAGCTTTCTTT
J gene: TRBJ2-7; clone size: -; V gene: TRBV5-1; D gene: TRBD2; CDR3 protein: CASSQPGTSYEQYF; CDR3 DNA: TGCGCCAGCAGCCAACCCGGGACTAGCTACGAGCAGTACTTC
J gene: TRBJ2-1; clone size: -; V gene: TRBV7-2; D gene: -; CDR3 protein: CASSKRGVGRYGEQFF; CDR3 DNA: TGTGCCAGCAGTAAGAGGGGAGTGGGGAGGTACGGTGAGCAGTTCTTC
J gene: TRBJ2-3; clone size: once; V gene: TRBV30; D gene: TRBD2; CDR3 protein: CAWSVEERAGGKLTDTQYF; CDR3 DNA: TGTGCCTGGAGTGTAGAAGAGAGGGCGGGGGGGAAACTGACAGATACGCAGTATTTT
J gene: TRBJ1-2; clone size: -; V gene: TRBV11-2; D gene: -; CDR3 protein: CASSLDLLRMHGYTF; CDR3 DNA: TGTGCCAGCAGCTTAGATCTTCTGCGGATGCATGGCTACACCTTC
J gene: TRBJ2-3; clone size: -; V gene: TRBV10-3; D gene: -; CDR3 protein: CAISGTASTDTQYF; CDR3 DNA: TGTGCCATCAGTGGTACAGCCAGCACAGATACGCAGTATTTT
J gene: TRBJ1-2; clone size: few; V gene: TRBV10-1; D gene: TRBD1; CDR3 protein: CASPGGSNYGYTF; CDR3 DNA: TGCGCCAGCCCAGGGGGCAGTAACTATGGCTACACCTTC
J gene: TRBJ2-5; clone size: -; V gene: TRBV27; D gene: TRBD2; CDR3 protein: CASSHSITGVAGGETQYF; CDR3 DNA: TGTGCCAGCAGCCATTCGATCACCGGAGTAGCGGGGGGGGAGACCCAGTACTTC
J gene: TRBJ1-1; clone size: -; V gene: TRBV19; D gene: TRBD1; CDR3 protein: CASSRDRKNTEAFF; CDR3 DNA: TGTGCCAGTAGTAGGGACAGAAAGAACACTGAAGCTTTCTTT
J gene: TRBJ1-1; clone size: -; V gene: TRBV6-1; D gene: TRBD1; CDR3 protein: CASSKTGVLTEAFF; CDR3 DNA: TGTGCCAGTAGTAAAACAGGGGTTCTGACTGAAGCTTTCTTT
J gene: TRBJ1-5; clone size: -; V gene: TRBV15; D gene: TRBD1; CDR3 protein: CATSRDPEGAVSNQPQHF; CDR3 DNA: TGTGCCACCAGCAGAGATCCCGAGGGGGCAGTAAGCAATCAGCCCCAGCATTTT
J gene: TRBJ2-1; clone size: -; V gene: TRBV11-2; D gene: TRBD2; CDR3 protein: CASSSPAGGKDEQFF; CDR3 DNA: TGTGCCAGCAGCTCCCCAGCCGGGGGGAAGGATGAGCAGTTCTTC
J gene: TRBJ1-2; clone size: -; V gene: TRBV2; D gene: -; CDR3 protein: CASSELYDYTF; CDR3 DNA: TGTGCCAGCAGTGAACTCTATGACTACACCTTC
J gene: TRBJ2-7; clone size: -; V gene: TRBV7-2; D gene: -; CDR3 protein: CASSPLYEQYF; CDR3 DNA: TGTGCCAGCAGCCCCCTCTACGAGCAGTACTTC
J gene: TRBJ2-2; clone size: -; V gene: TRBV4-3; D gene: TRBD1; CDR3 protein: CASSQGQGNTGEPFF; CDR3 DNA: TGCGCCAGCAGCCAGGGACAGGGGAACACCGGGGAGCCGTTTTTT
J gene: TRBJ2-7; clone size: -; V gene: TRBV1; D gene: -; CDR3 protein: CTSSPREFRGSYEQYF; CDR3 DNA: TGCACCAGCAGCCCCAGGGAGTTTCGCGGGAGCTACGAGCAGTACTTC
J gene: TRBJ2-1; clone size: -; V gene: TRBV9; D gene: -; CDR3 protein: CASSVSGAPYNEQFF; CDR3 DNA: TGTGCCAGCAGCGTGAGCGGAGCCCCCTACAATGAGCAGTTCTTC
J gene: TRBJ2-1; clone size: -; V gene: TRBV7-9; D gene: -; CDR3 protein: CASSQGTLDEQFF; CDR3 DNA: TGTGCCAGCAGCCAAGGGACTCTCGATGAGCAGTTCTTC
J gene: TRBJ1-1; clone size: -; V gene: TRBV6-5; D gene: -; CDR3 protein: CASSYSGRTMNTEAFF; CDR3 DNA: TGTGCCAGCAGTTACTCAGGTCGTACTATGAACACTGAAGCTTTCTTT
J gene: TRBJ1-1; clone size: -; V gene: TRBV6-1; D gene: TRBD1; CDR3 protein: CASRPGQMNTEAFF; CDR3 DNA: TGTGCCAGCAGACCGGGACAGATGAACACTGAAGCTTTCTTT
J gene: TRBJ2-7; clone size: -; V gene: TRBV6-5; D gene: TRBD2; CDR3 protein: CASSPIAGGWYEQYF; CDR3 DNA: TGTGCCAGCAGCCCGATAGCGGGAGGGTGGTACGAGCAGTACTTC
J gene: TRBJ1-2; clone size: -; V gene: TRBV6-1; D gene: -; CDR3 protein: CASSVGRDPYGYTF; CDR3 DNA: TGTGCCAGCAGTGTCGGCAGGGATCCGTATGGCTACACCTTC
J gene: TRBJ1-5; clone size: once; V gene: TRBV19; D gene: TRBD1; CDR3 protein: CASSAQTGLNQPQHF; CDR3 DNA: TGTGCCAGTAGTGCCCAGACAGGGTTGAACCAGCCCCAGCATTTT
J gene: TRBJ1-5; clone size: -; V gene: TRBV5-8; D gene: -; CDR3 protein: CASSYALRGQPQHF; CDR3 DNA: TGTGCCAGCAGCTATGCTTTAAGGGGACAGCCCCAGCATTTT
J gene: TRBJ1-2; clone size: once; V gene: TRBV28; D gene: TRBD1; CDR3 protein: CASSSEQGLDGYTF; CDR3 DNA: TGTGCCAGCAGCTCCGAACAGGGGCTGGATGGCTACACCTTC
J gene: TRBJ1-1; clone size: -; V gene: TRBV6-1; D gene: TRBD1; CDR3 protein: CASTAFSLDRGEAFF; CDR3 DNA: TGTGCCAGCACCGCATTTTCCCTGGACAGGGGTGAAGCTTTCTTT
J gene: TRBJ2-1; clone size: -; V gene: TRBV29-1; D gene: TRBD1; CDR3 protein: CSGVDRGGSNEQFF; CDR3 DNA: TGCAGCGGCGTGGACAGGGGAGGGTCCAATGAGCAGTTCTTC
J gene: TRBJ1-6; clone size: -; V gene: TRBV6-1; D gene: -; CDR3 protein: CASRANNSPLHF; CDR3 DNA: TGTGCCAGCAGGGCAAATAATTCACCCCTCCACTTT
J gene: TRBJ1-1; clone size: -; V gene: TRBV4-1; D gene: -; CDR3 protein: CASKGQGTTEAFF; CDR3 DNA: TGCGCCAGCAAGGGTCAGGGGACCACTGAAGCTTTCTTT
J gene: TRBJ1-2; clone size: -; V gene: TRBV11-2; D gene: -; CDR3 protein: CASSPHSPSIGLANYGYTF; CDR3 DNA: TGTGCCAGCAGCCCCCACAGCCCATCCATTGGATTAGCTAACTATGGCTACACCTTC
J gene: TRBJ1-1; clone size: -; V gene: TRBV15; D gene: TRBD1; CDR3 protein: CATSITGGGTEAFF; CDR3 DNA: TGTGCCACCAGCATAACAGGGGGGGGAACTGAAGCTTTCTTT
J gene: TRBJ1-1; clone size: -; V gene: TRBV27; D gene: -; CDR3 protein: CASSFRWNQGTEAFF; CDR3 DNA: TGTGCCAGCAGTTTTCGCTGGAACCAGGGCACTGAAGCTTTCTTT
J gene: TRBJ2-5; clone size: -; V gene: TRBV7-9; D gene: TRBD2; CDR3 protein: CASSSGLAGGETQYF; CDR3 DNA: TGTGCCAGCAGCTCGGGACTAGCGGGGGGGGAGACCCAGTACTTC
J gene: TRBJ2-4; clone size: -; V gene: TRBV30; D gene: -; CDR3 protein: CASEEKMGARDIQYF; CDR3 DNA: TGTGCCTCCGAGGAAAAAATGGGGGCCAGAGACATTCAGTACTTC